Here is one TCR beta chain with its context. These data belong to a study of cytomegalovirus exposure and HLA in healthy donors. Amplification used 60 Vbeta primers and 13 Jbeta primers. Sequenced by immunoSEQ multiplex PCR; TCRdb stores in-frame clones only, minus some. Of some 180,000 clones listed, approximately 80% are singletons. The length of the CDR3 is 18 residues. Germline-derived CDR1 and CDR2 are MGHRA and YSYEKL. The J segment lost 1 base and the V segment lost 3 bases, leaving 5 bases of the junction unmatched. The TCR originated in a female donor in good health and CMV-seronegative. The sample was PBMCs. The chain links TRBV4-1 to TRBJ2-1; 14 bases fit TRBD2. The CDR3 loop reads CASSHGLAGGGSYNEQFF. Here the CDR3 DNA reads TGCGCCAGCAGCCATGGACTAGCGGGGGGTGGGTCCTACAATGAGCAGTTCTTC.